The T cell receptor beta chain described here comes from a study of T-cell reconstitution after alpha-beta-depleted transplantation in children. Unique molecular identifiers were incorporated when the TCRbeta library was constructed. TCRdb reprocessed the PCR reads with MiXCR, giving one entry per CDR3 protein. The data contain roughly 350,000 distinct CDR3 sequences, around 15% of them singletons. This CDR3 is 16 amino acids long. V shed 7 bases and J shed 0 bases, with 16 bases lying between them. CDR1 is SGDLS, CDR2 YYNGEE, per germline. This clonotype was counted a few times. This clonotype was obtained from a male patient between 2 and 10 years old who had a stem cell transplant for acute lymphoblastic leukemia, so the T cells may come from the graft donor. The sequenced sample was PBMCs, mostly from graft donor cells, obtained 360 days after TCRalphabeta/CD19-depleted stem cell transplant. The chain carries TRBV9 and TRBJ2-2; D assignment may be TRBD1 or TRBD2 (5 bases each). CDR3 residues: CASLKGPLANTGELFF. CDR3 DNA sequence: TGTGCCAGCCTGAAGGGACCCCTGGCGAACACCGGGGAGCTGTTTTTT.